This TCR beta chain was retrieved from a study of Ad26.COV2.S vaccination and SARS-CoV-2 variants. The method was immunoSEQ multiplex PCR; TCRdb's version includes in-frame clones alone and lacks a portion of them. The sample has about 350,000 clones, about 89% seen once. Treatment noted: 15 to 20 received Ad26.COV2.S at low or high dose, single or two shots; five or six received placebo; per-sample allocation not given. Sampling took place 63 days after the first vaccine or placebo injection. V lost 6 bases, J lost 4 bases, and 12 bases lay in between. In germline, CDR1 is MNHEY, CDR2 SVGAGI. This CDR3 contains 13 residues.

The sequence derives from a person aged 18-65 years who received the Ad26.COV2.S COVID-19 vaccine or a placebo. Specimen: peripheral blood, collected in a trial of Ad26.COV2.S vaccine versus placebo. This chain joins TRBV6-5 and TRBJ1-1; a weak D match, TRBD1 (6 bases). The CDR3 sequence: CASRDRRSTEAFF. CDR3 DNA sequence: TGTGCCAGCAGAGACAGGAGGAGCACTGAAGCTTTCTTT.